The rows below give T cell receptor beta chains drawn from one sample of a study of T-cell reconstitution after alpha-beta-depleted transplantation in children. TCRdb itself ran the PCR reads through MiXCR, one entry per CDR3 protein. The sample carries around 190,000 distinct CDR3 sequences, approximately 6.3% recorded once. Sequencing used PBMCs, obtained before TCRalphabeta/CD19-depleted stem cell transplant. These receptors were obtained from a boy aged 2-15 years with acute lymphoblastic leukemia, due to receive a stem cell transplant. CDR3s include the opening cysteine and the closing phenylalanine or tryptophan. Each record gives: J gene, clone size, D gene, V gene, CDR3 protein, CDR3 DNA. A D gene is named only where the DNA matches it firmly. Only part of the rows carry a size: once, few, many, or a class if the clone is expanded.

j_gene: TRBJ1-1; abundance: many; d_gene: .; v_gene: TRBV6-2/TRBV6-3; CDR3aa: CASSYFSASTEAFF; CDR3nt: TGTGCCAGCAGTTACTTCTCGGCGTCAACTGAAGCTTTCTTT
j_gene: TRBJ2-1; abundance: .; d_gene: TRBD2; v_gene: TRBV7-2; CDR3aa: CASSRIAGTQTRGQFF; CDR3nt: TGTGCCAGCAGCCGAATAGCGGGGACCCAAACGCGGGGGCAGTTCTTC
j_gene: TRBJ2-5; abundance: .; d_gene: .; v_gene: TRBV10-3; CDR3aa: CAIRDREETQYF; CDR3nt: TGTGCCATCAGGGACAGAGAAGAGACCCAGTACTTC
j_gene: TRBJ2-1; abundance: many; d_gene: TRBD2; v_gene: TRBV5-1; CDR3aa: CASSFGGAQNEQFF; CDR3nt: TGCGCCAGCAGCTTCGGGGGGGCCCAGAATGAGCAGTTCTTC
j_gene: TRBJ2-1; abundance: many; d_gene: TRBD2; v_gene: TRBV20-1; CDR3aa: CSASRTSNYNEQFF; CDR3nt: TGCAGTGCTAGCAGGACTAGCAACTACAATGAGCAGTTCTTC
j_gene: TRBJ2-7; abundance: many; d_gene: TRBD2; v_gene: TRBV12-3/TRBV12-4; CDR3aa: CASTRLANGDEQYF; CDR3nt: TGTGCCAGCACTCGACTAGCGAATGGCGACGAGCAGTACTTC
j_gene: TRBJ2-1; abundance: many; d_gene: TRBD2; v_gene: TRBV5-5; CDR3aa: CASSLGAGASYNEQFF; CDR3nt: TGTGCCAGCAGCTTAGGGGCGGGAGCGTCTTACAATGAGCAGTTCTTC
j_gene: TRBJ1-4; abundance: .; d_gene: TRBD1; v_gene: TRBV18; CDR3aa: CASSSSGTGGEKLFF; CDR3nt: TGTGCCAGCTCATCCTCCGGGACAGGGGGCGAAAAACTGTTTTTT
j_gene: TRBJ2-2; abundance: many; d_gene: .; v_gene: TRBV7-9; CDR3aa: CASSLESGHPISGELFF; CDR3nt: TGTGCCAGCAGCTTAGAGAGTGGACATCCGATATCCGGGGAGCTGTTTTTT
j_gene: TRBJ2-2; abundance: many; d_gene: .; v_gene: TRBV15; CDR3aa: CATSRDTGTHRELFF; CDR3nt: TGTGCCACCAGCAGAGACACAGGGACTCACCGGGAGCTGTTTTTT
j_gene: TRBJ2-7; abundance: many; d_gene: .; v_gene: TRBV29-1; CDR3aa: CSVESGLFYEQYF; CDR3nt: TGCAGCGTTGAAAGTGGCCTTTTTTACGAGCAGTACTTC
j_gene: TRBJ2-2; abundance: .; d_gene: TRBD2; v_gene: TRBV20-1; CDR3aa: CCARGLAGGPQGGELFF; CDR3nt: TGCTGCGCTAGAGGACTAGCGGGGGGGCCTCAAGGCGGGGAGCTGTTTTTT
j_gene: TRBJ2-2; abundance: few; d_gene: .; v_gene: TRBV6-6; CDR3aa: CASSHAAGELFF; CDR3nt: TGTGCCAGCAGTCACGCAGCTGGAGAGCTGTTTTTT
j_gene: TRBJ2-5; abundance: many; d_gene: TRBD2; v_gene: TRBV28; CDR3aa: CASSFAGLGIETQYF; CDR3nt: TGTGCCAGCAGTTTTGCAGGACTAGGTATAGAGACCCAGTACTTC
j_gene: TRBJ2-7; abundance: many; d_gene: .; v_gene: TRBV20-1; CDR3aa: CSARPRGGSYEQYF; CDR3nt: TGCAGTGCTCGCCCGAGGGGGGGCTCCTACGAGCAGTACTTC
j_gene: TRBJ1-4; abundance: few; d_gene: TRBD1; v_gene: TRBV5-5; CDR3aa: CASSFLTGGDEKLFF; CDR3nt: TGTGCCAGCAGCTTCCTTACAGGGGGAGATGAAAAACTGTTTTTT
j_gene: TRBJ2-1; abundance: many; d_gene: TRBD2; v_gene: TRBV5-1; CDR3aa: CASSPGTSGIYNEQFF; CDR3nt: TGCGCCAGCAGCCCCGGGACTAGCGGGATTTACAATGAGCAGTTCTTC